This section outlines one T cell receptor (beta chain) sequence together with its context. The data were taken from a study of glioma-infiltrating T cells after dendritic cell vaccination. Assay: immunoSEQ multiplex PCR; the TCRdb copy retains only in-frame clones and omits some. The table has 50,000 to 70,000 clones, approximately 80% seen once; the top ten hold roughly 14%. The CDR3 length is 14 residues. The germline gives CDR1 LNHNV, CDR2 YYDKDF (reference sequence). V dropped 11 bases and J dropped 4; count of bases not matched to a gene: 13. This sample's time point: after dendritic cell vaccination, including at tumor progression/relapse.

The sequence derives from a human donor with glioblastoma. The material was blood, obtained after dendritic cell vaccination. The chain couples TRBV15 to TRBJ1-2, with TRBD1 identical over 7 bases. DNA for the CDR3: TGTGCCTCTACCCCGGAACAGGGGTTCTATGGCTACACCTTC. It specifies CASTPEQGFYGYTF.